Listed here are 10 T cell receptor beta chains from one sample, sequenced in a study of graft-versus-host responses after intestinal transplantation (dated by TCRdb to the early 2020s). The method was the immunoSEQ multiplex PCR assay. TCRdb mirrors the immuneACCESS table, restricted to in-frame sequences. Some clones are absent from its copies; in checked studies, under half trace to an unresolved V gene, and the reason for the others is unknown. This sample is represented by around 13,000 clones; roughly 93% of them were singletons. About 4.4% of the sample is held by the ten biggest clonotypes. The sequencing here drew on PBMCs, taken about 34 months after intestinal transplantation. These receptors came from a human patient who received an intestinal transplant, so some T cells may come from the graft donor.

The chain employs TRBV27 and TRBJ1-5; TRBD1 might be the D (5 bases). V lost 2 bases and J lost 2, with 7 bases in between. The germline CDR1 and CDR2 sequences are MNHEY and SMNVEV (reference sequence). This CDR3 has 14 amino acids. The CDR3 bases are TGTGCCAGCAGTTTACTGGGGGGCAATCAGCCCCAGCATTTT. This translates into CASSLLGGNQPQHF.

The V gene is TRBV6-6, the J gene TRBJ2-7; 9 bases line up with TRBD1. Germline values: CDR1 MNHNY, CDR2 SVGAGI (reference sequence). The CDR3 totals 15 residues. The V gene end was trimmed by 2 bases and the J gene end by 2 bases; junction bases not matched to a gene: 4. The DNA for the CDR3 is TGTGCCAGCAGTTACCGGGACAGGGCCGCCTACGAGCAGTACTTC. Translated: CASSYRDRAAYEQYF.

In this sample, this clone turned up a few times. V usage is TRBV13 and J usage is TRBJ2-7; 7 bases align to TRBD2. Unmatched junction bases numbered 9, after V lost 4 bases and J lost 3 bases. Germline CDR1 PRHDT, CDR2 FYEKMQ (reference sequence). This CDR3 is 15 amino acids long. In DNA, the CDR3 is TGTGCCAGCAGCTACGGACTAGGCGTTCTCTACGAGCAGTACTTC. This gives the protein CASSYGLGVLYEQYF. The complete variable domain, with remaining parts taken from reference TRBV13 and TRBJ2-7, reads AAGVIQSPRHLIKEKRETATLKCYPIPRHDTVYWYQQGPGQDPQFLISFYEKMQSDKGSIPDRFSAQQFSDYHSELNMSSLELGDSALYFCASSYGLGVLYEQYFGPGTRLTVT.

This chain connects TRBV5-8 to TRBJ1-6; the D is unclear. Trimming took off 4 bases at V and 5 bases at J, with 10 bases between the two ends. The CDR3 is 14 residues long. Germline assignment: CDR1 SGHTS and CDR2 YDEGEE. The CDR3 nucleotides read TGTGCCAGCAGCACGACTGCTAATAATTCACCCCTCCACTTT. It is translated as CASSTTANNSPLHF.

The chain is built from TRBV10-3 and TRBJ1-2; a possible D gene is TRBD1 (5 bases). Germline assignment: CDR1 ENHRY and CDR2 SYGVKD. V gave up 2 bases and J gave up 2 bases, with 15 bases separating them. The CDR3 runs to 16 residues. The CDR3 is CAISEGQGGANYGYTF. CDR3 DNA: TGTGCCATCAGTGAGGGGCAGGGTGGGGCAAACTATGGCTACACCTTC.

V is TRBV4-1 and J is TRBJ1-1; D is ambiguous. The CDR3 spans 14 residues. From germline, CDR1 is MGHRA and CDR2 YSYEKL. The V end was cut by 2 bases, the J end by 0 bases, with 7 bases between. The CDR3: CASSQLTVNTEAFF. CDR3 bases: TGCGCCAGCAGCCAACTTACAGTGAACACTGAAGCTTTCTTT.

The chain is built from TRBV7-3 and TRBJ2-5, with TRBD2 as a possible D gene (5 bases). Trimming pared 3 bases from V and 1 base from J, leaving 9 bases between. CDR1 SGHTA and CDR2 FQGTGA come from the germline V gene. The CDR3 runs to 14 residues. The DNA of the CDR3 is TGTGCCAGCAGCTTGGGCGGGTCCCAAGAGACCCAGTACTTC. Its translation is CASSLGGSQETQYF.

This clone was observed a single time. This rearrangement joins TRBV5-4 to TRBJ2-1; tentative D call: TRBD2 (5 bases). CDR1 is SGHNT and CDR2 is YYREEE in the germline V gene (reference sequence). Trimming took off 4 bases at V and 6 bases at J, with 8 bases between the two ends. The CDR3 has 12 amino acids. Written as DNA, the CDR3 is TGTGCCAGCAGCACGGACTTCAATGAGCAGTTCTTC. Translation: CASSTDFNEQFF.

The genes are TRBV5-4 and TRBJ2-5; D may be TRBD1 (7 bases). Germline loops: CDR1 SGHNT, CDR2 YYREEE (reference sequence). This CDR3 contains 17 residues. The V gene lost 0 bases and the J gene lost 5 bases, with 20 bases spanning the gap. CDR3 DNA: TGTGCCAGCAGCTTGGGGACAGGACGACGCCGGGGGGAGACCCAGTACTTC. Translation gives CASSLGTGRRRGETQYF.

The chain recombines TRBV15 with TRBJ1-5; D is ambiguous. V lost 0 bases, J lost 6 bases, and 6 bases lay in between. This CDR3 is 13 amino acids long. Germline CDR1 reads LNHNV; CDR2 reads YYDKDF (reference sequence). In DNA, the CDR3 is TGTGCCACCAGCAGAGATCCCCCTCAGCCCCAGCATTTT. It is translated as CATSRDPPQPQHF.